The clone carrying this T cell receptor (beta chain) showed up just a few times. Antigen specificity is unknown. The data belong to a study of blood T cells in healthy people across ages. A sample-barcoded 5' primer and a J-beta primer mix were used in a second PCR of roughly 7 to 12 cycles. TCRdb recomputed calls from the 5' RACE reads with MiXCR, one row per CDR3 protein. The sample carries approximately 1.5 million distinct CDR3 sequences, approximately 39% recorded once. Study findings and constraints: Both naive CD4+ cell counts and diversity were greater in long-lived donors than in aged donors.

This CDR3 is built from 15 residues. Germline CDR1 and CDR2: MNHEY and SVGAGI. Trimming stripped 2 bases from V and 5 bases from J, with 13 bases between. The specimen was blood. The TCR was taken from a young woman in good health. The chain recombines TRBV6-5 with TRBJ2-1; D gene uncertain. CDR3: CASSYERPTHNEQFF. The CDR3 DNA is TGTGCCAGCAGTTACGAGCGCCCCACACACAATGAGCAGTTCTTC.